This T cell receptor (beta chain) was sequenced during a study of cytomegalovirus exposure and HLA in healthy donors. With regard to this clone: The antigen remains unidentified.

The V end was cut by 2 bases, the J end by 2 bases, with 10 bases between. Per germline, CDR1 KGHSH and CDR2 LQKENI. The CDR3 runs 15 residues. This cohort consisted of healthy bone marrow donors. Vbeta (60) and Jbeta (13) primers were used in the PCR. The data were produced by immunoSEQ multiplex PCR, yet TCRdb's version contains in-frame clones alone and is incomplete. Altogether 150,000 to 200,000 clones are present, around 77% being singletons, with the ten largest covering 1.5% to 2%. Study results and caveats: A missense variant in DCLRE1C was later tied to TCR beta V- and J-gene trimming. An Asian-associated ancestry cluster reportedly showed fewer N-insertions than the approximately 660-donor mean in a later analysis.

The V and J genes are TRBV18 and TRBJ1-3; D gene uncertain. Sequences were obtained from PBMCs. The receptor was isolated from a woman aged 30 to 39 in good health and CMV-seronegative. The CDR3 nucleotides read TGTGCCAGCTCACCAGGGAGAAGCACTGGAAACACCATATATTTT. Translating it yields CASSPGRSTGNTIYF.